This T cell receptor (beta chain) stems from a study of blood T cell repertoires in COVID-19. V lost 3 bases to trimming and J lost 7 bases, with 18 bases between them. The CDR3 contains 15 residues. Germline CDR1 is MGHDK and CDR2 is SYGVNS. Sequencing was performed with immunoSEQ multiplex PCR; in TCRdb, only in-frame clones are kept and a portion is missing. Of some 280,000 clones listed, 86% are singletons. This receptor was taken from a woman aged 25 to 39 with active or convalescent COVID-19. Sequenced input: peripheral blood. The gene calls are TRBV25-1 and TRBJ1-1; D not certain. CDR3 sequence (DNA): TGTGCCAGCAGTGACGAGTCGGTTAAGCGGTTTGAAGCTTTCTTT. Protein sequence: CASSDESVKRFEAFF.